The 10 T cell receptor beta chains reported below all come from one sample, sequenced in a study of vaccination effects on CD4 cells after COVID-19. Sequencing was performed with immunoSEQ multiplex PCR; in TCRdb, only in-frame clones are kept and a portion is missing. The sample gives 20,000 to 25,000 clones, roughly 73% of which show up once; roughly 11% is in the top ten. Their cognate antigens are unknown. With roughly 10 days of culture completed, CD4+ T cells were isolated. The material sequenced was CD4+ T cells from PBMCs cultured without peptide, taken before COVID-19 vaccination. The receptors shown here come from a human donor who received a COVID-19 vaccine.

The count of this clone is one. The chain combines TRBV18 with TRBJ2-7, with D uncertain. Germline values: CDR1 KGHSH, CDR2 LQKENI. With 7 bases removed from V and 7 bases from J, the gap between germline ends came to 17 bases. This CDR3 spans 13 amino acids. DNA of the CDR3: TGTGCCAGCTTCGCAACCGCCCCCGGGGAGCAGTACTTC. Translated, it gives CASFATAPGEQYF. The full variable domain, completed using reference TRBV18 and TRBJ2-7, is NAGVMQNPRHLVRRRGQEARLRCSPMKGHSHVYWYRQLPEEGLKFMVYLQKENIIDESGMPKERFSAEFPKEGPSILRIQQVVRGDSAAYFCASFATAPGEQYFGPGTRLTVT.

This chain connects TRBV9 to TRBJ1-4, with 8 positions matching TRBD1. The CDR3 sequence is 15 residues long. Germline V gene data show CDR1 as SGDLS and CDR2 as YYNGEE. J lost 8 bases, V lost 3 bases, and 9 bases had no gene match. CDR3 nucleotides: TGTGCCAGCAGCGCCATGGACAGGGTTGGGGAAAAACTGTTTTTT. Residues: CASSAMDRVGEKLFF.

This clone occurred a few times. V and J are TRBV5-5 and TRBJ1-5, with 9 bases aligning to TRBD1. Germline loops: CDR1 SGHKS, CDR2 YYEKEE (reference sequence). The CDR3 loop spans 15 amino acids. Trimming took 3 bases from V and 4 from J; bases not matched to a gene: 5. CDR3 sequence (DNA): TGTGCCAGCAGCTGGGGGACAGGGAGAAATCAGCCCCAGCATTTT. Its translation: CASSWGTGRNQPQHF. Complete variable domain (other parts from reference TRBV5-5 and TRBJ1-5): DAGVTQSPTHLIKTRGQQVTLRCSPISGHKSVSWYQQVLGQGPQFIFQYYEKEERGRGNFPDRFSARQFPNYSSELNVNALLLGDSALYLCASSWGTGRNQPQHFGDGTRLSIL.

The chain joins TRBV5-4 to TRBJ2-6; TRBD1 matches 7 bases. CDR1 SGHNT and CDR2 YYREEE come from the germline V gene (reference sequence). This CDR3 has 17 amino acids. With 2 bases clipped from V and 0 bases from J, the junction kept 5 bases outside the gene matches. In DNA, the CDR3 is TGTGCCAGCAGCTTAACAGGGGCCAGCTCTGGGGCCAACGTCCTGACTTTC. It translates to CASSLTGASSGANVLTF.

This clone appeared a few times. The genes are TRBV4-2 and TRBJ1-2; tentatively, D is TRBD1 (5 bases). This CDR3 region has 16 residues. CDR1 is LGHNA and CDR2 is YNFKEQ in the germline V gene. Trimming pared 0 bases from V and 4 bases from J, leaving 15 bases between. CDR3 DNA sequence: TGTGCCAGCAGCCAAGATTGGATCGGGGGTGCCTATGGCTACACCTTC. Translated, it gives CASSQDWIGGAYGYTF.

This chain connects TRBV20-1 to TRBJ2-3; TRBD2 matches 9 bases. Germline V lookup: CDR1 DFQATT, CDR2 SNEGSKA (reference sequence). J was trimmed by 0 bases and V by 3 bases; bases with no gene match: 10. The CDR3 spans 17 residues. CDR3 nucleotides: TGCAGTGCTAGTTCACAGCGGGGGGTGTATAGCACAGATACGCAGTATTTT. Its protein is CSASSQRGVYSTDTQYF.

J is TRBJ1-6 and V is TRBV2, with a tentative D call TRBD1 (5 bases). This CDR3 region has 14 residues. Trimming pared 2 bases from V and 9 bases from J, leaving 11 bases between. Looked up from germline, CDR1 is SNHLY and CDR2 is FYNNEI. The CDR3: CASSERGFASPLHF. The CDR3 DNA sequence: TGTGCCAGCAGTGAACGGGGGTTCGCTTCACCCCTCCACTTT.

This clone has just a few counts. V is TRBV9 and J is TRBJ1-1; tentatively, D is TRBD1 (5 bases). The CDR3 extends over 14 amino acids. Trimming shortened V by 3 bases and J by 1 base, and 10 bases separated the two germline ends. CDR1 is SGDLS and CDR2 is YYNGEE in the germline V gene. In DNA form, the CDR3 reads TGTGCCAGCAGCGGAAACACAGGGAACACTGAAGCTTTCTTT. It yields the protein CASSGNTGNTEAFF.

The chain uses TRBV6-1 and TRBJ1-5, with a possible D match to TRBD1 (5 bases). The CDR3 contains 15 residues. V gave up 2 bases and J gave up 2 bases, with 10 bases separating them. CDR1 and CDR2 (germline): MNHNS, SASEGT. Here the CDR3 reads CASSEMVGGNQPQHF. Here the CDR3 DNA reads TGTGCCAGCAGTGAAATGGTAGGGGGCAATCAGCCCCAGCATTTT.

The V call is TRBV5-1, the J call TRBJ1-4; TRBD1 agrees at 9 bases. CDR1 is SGHRS and CDR2 is YFSETQ in the germline V gene. The length of the CDR3 is 17 residues. V was pared by 4 bases and J by 5 bases, with 12 bases of the junction left unmatched. CDR3 in DNA: TGCGCCAGCAGCCAATTAGGTGGGACAGGGAGGAATGAAAAACTGTTTTTT. Its protein is CASSQLGGTGRNEKLFF.